This T cell receptor beta chain is from a study of OX40 agonist ivuxolimab in advanced cancers. Sequencing was performed with immunoSEQ multiplex PCR; in TCRdb, only in-frame clones are kept and a portion is missing. The sample has just over 40,000 clones, roughly 81% seen once. V lost 0 bases and J lost 5, with 19 bases in between. This CDR3 comprises 17 residues. CDR1 and CDR2 from the germline V gene are LNHNV and YYDKDF (reference sequence). Study-level points and caveats: In CD8+ T cells, expanded clones were on average more numerous than in CD4+. Antigens targeted by the expanded peripheral T cells were not determined.

This clone was counted only a few times. Its antigen is unknown. The investigators sampled blood at baseline, at cycle 4 day 1, and at cycle 7 day 1. The chain employs TRBV15 and TRBJ1-1; maybe TRBD1 (6 bases). The sequence derives from an adult with an advanced solid tumor such as melanoma, head and neck, liver or kidney cancer. The source material was CD4+ or CD8+ T cells sorted from blood, sampled in a trial of the OX40 agonist ivuxolimab. CDR3 amino acids: CATSRDLTWGRGTEAFF. The CDR3 DNA sequence: TGTGCCACCAGCAGAGATCTTACATGGGGGCGCGGGACTGAAGCTTTCTTT.